The clone carrying this T cell receptor (beta chain) occurred a few times. The CDR3 runs 14 residues. Looked up from germline, CDR1 is SGHRS and CDR2 is YFSETQ. Deletions cut 4 bases from V and 1 base from J, with 8 bases between. These data originate in a study of early T cells in non-severe SARS-CoV-2 infection. Unique molecular identifiers were affixed to single, distinct cDNA molecules. TCRdb redid the calling of the 5' RACE reads with MiXCR, one entry per CDR3 protein. This sample carries about 76,000 distinct CDR3 sequences, 15% to 17% of them seen once, and the ten largest clones take around 12%.

The origin of this receptor is an adult who was a healthcare worker with PCR-confirmed SARS-CoV-2 infection or an uninfected control (not recorded which). This chain links TRBV5-1 with TRBJ2-2; D is ambiguous. Sample: whole blood. The DNA of the CDR3 is TGCGCCAGCAGCACCCGACAGAACACCGGGGAGCTGTTTTTT. Amino acid sequence: CASSTRQNTGELFF.